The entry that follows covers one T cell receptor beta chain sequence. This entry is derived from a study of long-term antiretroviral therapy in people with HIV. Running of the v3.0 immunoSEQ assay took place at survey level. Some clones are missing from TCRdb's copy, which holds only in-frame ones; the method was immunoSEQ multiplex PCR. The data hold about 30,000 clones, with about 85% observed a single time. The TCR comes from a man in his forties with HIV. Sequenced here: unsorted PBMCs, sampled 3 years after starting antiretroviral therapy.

CDR3 nucleotide sequence: TGTGCCACCAGCCCCTTTGTTGGGGGCTCCTACAATGAGCAGTTCTTC. This translates into CATSPFVGGSYNEQFF. The chain joins TRBV15 to TRBJ2-1; D may be TRBD1 or TRBD2 (5 bases each). The CDR3 consists of 16 residues. CDR1 LNHNV and CDR2 YYDKDF come from the germline V gene (reference sequence). Between the trimmed V and J ends, which lost 5 bases and 0 bases, there was a span of 14 bases.